This record concerns one T cell receptor beta chain sequence. Its antigen is unknown. This sample was included in a study of vaccination and CD4 T cells after COVID-19. Background on the study: Convalescent cases consisted of six males and four females, of whom two were Hispanic.

Treatment given: approximately 10-day PBMC culture with coronavirus spike peptide pools or control peptides (ViraFEST assay). Sequencing of cultured CD4+ T cell DNA used the Oncomine TCR Beta short-read assay. TCRdb redid the calling of the PCR reads with MiXCR, one entry per CDR3 protein. The data contain some 12,000 distinct CDR3 sequences, around 52% of them singletons. This CDR3 is built from 15 residues. Germline V gene data show CDR1 as LNHDA and CDR2 as SQIVND (reference sequence). V lost 4 bases and J lost 2, with 12 bases in between. This receptor was obtained from a human donor who had recovered from COVID-19. V and J are TRBV19 and TRBJ1-3, with D possibly matching TRBD1 (5 bases). The specimen sequenced was CD4+ T cells from blood, cultured in vitro. The CDR3 region has the DNA TGTGCCAGTAGTAGGCGGGGGAACCCTGGAAACACCATATATTTT. Translating gives CASSRRGNPGNTIYF.